This T cell receptor beta chain was recovered during a study of Graves' ophthalmopathy and Graves' hyperthyroidism. Trimming at V came to 4 bases and at J to 1 base, leaving 6 bases not matched to a gene. The CDR3 spans 16 residues. Per germline, CDR1 ENHRY and CDR2 SYGVKD. PBMCs stemmed from around 9.1 ml of fresh peripheral blood. This clonotype showed up many times. RNA transcripts yielded amplified TCR beta CDR3 regions. The workflow started with a first-round RT-PCR run with HTBI primers and then moved on to a second-round multiplex PCR. TCRdb processed the multiplex PCR reads anew with MiXCR; each CDR3 protein has one entry. Among a few hundred thousand distinct CDR3 sequences listed, roughly 15% were seen once.

The V call is TRBV10-3, the J call TRBJ1-5, with 8 positions matching TRBD1. Sequencing used peripheral blood. The source of this sequence is an adult man with Graves' ophthalmopathy. Here the CDR3 reads CAISAKDRESNQPQHF. The CDR3 region has the DNA TGTGCCATCAGTGCCAAGGACAGGGAGAGCAATCAGCCCCAGCATTTT.